This passage covers 14 T cell receptor beta chains from one sample sequenced in a study of vaccination effects on CD4 cells after COVID-19. Sequencing used immunoSEQ multiplex PCR; TCRdb keeps in-frame clones, though not all of them. Counted here are under 40,000 clones, around 63% occurring once; the ten biggest clones make up 4% to 5%. Investigators separated out CD4+ T cells once around eleven days of culture had passed. Their antigens are not known. This specimen consisted of CD4+ T cells from PBMCs cultured without peptide, obtained before COVID-19 vaccination. All receptors come from a human donor who received a COVID-19 vaccine.

This chain links TRBV23-1 with TRBJ2-1; D perhaps matches TRBD2 (6 bases). TRBV23-1 is designated an ORF whose function remains uncertain. The CDR3 length is 15 residues. V was trimmed by 8 bases and J by 2 bases, leaving 16 bases between them. The DNA for the CDR3 is TGCGCCAGCTATCCGGGGACTGACGCCTACAATGAGCAGTTCTTC. This gives the protein CASYPGTDAYNEQFF.

The rearrangement links TRBV27 to TRBJ2-7; D gene unclear. Trimming removed 0 bases at V and 4 bases at J, with 16 bases between. The CDR3 has 16 residues. Germline V gene sequence: CDR1 MNHEY, CDR2 SMNVEV (reference sequence). The DNA of the CDR3 is TGTGCCAGCAGTTTATCTGGCGGTGGCATAGGATACGAGCAGTACTTC. It is translated as CASSLSGGGIGYEQYF.

There are a few counts of this clone. The rearrangement links TRBV6-1 to TRBJ1-4, with 8 bases lining up with TRBD1. The CDR3 spans 14 residues. Germline loops: CDR1 MNHNS, CDR2 SASEGT. With V trimmed by 1 base and J by 7 bases, 2 bases remained unmatched. CDR3 loop: CASSEGQGFEKLFF. Written as DNA, the CDR3 is TGTGCCAGCAGTGAAGGACAGGGGTTTGAAAAACTGTTTTTT.

The chain carries TRBV2 and TRBJ1-2, with D possibly matching TRBD1 (6 bases). V shed 4 bases and J shed 1 base, with 19 bases lying between them. In germline, CDR1 is SNHLY, CDR2 FYNNEI. There are 17 residues in the CDR3. The CDR3 region is CASSAKTGLGDNYGYTF. The CDR3 region has the DNA TGTGCCAGCAGTGCCAAAACAGGGCTGGGAGATAACTATGGCTACACCTTC. Combining the CDR3 with reference TRBV2 and TRBJ1-2 gives the whole variable domain EPEVTQTPSHQVTQMGQEVILRCVPISNHLYFYWYRQILGQKVEFLVSFYNNEISEKSEIFDDQFSVERPDGSNFTLKIRSTKLEDSAMYFCASSAKTGLGDNYGYTFGSGTRLTVV.

The chain joins TRBV7-2 to TRBJ1-6; a possible D gene is TRBD1 (6 bases). CDR3 length: 14 residues. Deletions cut 3 bases from V and 7 bases from J, with 10 bases between. Looked up from germline, CDR1 is SGHTA and CDR2 is FQGNSA. CDR3 bases: TGTGCCAGCAGCTTCAGGGGAAGGAATTCACCCCTCCACTTT. This sequence encodes CASSFRGRNSPLHF.

The chain uses TRBV9 and TRBJ2-5; TRBD1 or TRBD2 may be the D gene (5 bases each). The V end lost 4 bases, the J end lost 2 bases, and 15 bases lay between the germline ends. The CDR3 has 15 residues. Germline V gene data show CDR1 as SGDLS and CDR2 as YYNGEE. The CDR3 loop is CASSWGTTPQETQYF. In DNA, the CDR3 is TGTGCCAGCAGCTGGGGGACCACCCCGCAAGAGACCCAGTACTTC.

This chain uses TRBV10-1 with TRBJ2-7, with D possibly being TRBD1 or TRBD2 (7 bases each). Trimming removed 5 bases from V and 4 bases from J, with 15 bases in between. The germline V gene encodes CDR1 WNHNN and CDR2 SYGVQD (reference sequence). CDR3 size: 14 residues. The CDR3 region has the DNA TGCGCCAGCAGTCGGTCAGGGGGAGGGTACGAGCAGTACTTC. This codes for CASSRSGGGYEQYF.

The chain joins TRBV6-5 to TRBJ1-2, with a weak D call TRBD1 (6 bases). CDR1 and CDR2 (germline): MNHEY, SVGAGI. The V end was cut by 3 bases, the J end by 4 bases, with 15 bases between. This CDR3 is 15 amino acids long. CDR3 region: CASSYTGTTLYGYTF. The CDR3 DNA reads TGTGCCAGCAGTTATACAGGGACCACGCTCTATGGCTACACCTTC.

The V and J genes are TRBV6-5 and TRBJ2-7; D remains unclear. Trimming removed 4 bases from V and 4 bases from J, with 5 bases in between. The CDR3 covers 11 residues. Germline CDR1 MNHEY, CDR2 SVGAGI. CDR3 coding DNA: TGTGCCAGCAGTTTCCAATACGAGCAGTACTTC. Translated: CASSFQYEQYF.

The chain carries TRBV6-2 or TRBV6-3 and TRBJ2-2; the match to TRBD2 covers 8 bases. Germline V gene lookup returns CDR1 MNHEY and CDR2 SVGEGT. J lost 1 base, V lost 4 bases, and 2 bases had no gene match. This CDR3 has 15 residues. The DNA of the CDR3 is TGTGCCAGCAGTTTGGGACTAGAGAACACCGGGGAGCTGTTTTTT. Amino acid sequence: CASSLGLENTGELFF.

The chain links TRBV19 to TRBJ1-1; the match to TRBD1 covers 8 bases. Trimming removed 7 bases from V and 1 base from J; junction bases left unmatched: 17. Germline lookup yields CDR1 LNHDA and CDR2 SQIVND (reference sequence). The CDR3 contains 18 residues. The chain's CDR3 is CASKKEGGQVSRNTEAFF. In nucleotides, the CDR3 is TGTGCCAGTAAAAAAGAGGGGGGACAGGTATCTCGGAACACTGAAGCTTTCTTT.

The V gene is TRBV7-9, the J gene TRBJ1-2; 7 bases agree with TRBD1. Germline V gene sequence: CDR1 SEHNR, CDR2 FQNEAQ (reference sequence). The CDR3 runs to 14 residues. V lost 3 bases and J lost 7; bases outside the gene matches: 8. In DNA, the CDR3 is TGTGCCAGCAGCTTTCAAGAGGGGGCAGTTGGCTACACCTTC. This gives the protein CASSFQEGAVGYTF.

This clone is termed medium-sized (0.01 to 0.1%). This chain joins TRBV18 and TRBJ2-6; 7 positions agree with TRBD1. With V trimmed by 2 bases and J by 3 bases, 7 bases remained unmatched. The germline V gene encodes CDR1 KGHSH and CDR2 LQKENI. The CDR3 spans 17 residues. The CDR3 here is CASSPRRQGGGANVLTF. The CDR3 DNA is TGTGCCAGCTCACCAAGAAGACAGGGTGGTGGGGCCAACGTCCTGACTTTC.

The CDR3 sequence is CASSLRQEISGNTIYF. The CDR3 DNA sequence: TGTGCCAGTAGTCTAAGACAGGAGATCTCTGGAAACACCATATATTTT. This chain links TRBV19 with TRBJ1-3; tentatively, D is TRBD1 (6 bases). The CDR3 runs to 16 residues. V was cut by 5 bases and J by 0 bases, with 14 bases left in between. CDR1 and CDR2 from the germline V gene are LNHDA and SQIVND (reference sequence). Full variable domain (rest looked up from reference TRBV19 and TRBJ1-3): DGGITQSPKYLFRKEGQNVTLSCEQNLNHDAMYWYRQDPGQGLRLIYYSQIVNDFQKGDIAEGYSVSREKKESFPLTVTSAQKNPTAFYLCASSLRQEISGNTIYFGEGSWLTVV.